The present entry profiles one TCR beta chain with its context. Caucasian adults living in Nashville, Tennessee, provided all samples. Looked up from germline, CDR1 is SGHTA and CDR2 is FQGNSA. V lost 5 bases to trimming and J lost 15 bases; unmatched junction nucleotides: 10. The CDR3 is 12 amino acids. The data were taken from a study of shared clonotypes between healthy human individuals. Sequencing used immunoSEQ multiplex PCR; TCRdb keeps in-frame clones, though not all of them. The repertoire holds a few million clones, approximately 95% seen once, with about 0.37% in the top ten. This receptor was identified in a man aged 18-30 years in good health. Some clones in this sample may be carry-over from other donors' samples. The V and J genes are TRBV7-2 and TRBJ2-3; 8 bases align to TRBD2. The specimen sequenced was naive CD4+ T cells from PBMCs. Subset reported: CD45RA+ positively selected. DNA for the CDR3: TGTGCCAGCAGCGCACTAGCGGAGCCCCAATATTTT. This sequence encodes CASSALAEPQYF.